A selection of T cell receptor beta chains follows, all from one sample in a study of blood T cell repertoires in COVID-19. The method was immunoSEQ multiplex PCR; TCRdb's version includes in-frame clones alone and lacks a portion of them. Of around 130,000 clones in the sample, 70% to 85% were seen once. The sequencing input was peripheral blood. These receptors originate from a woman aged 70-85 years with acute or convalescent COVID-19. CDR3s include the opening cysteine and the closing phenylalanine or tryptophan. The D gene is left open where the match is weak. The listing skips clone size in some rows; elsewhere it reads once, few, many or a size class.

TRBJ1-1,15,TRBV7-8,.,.,CASSRTLERGTEAFF,TGTGCCAGCAGCCGAACGCTGGAAAGAGGAACTGAAGCTTTCTTT
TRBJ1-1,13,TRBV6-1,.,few,CASSESVNTEAFF,TGTGCCAGCAGTGAATCAGTGAACACTGAAGCTTTCTTT
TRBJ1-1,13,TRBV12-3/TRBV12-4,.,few,CASSSWAEGGAFF,TGTGCCAGCAGTTCGTGGGCTGAGGGCGGAGCTTTCTTT
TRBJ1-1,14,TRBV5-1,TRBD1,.,CASSPPDRVTEAFF,TGCGCCAGCAGCCCCCCCGACAGGGTCACTGAAGCTTTCTTT
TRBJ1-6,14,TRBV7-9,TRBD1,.,CASSLGTGGLPLHF,TGTGCCAGCAGCTTAGGGACAGGCGGCTTGCCCCTCCACTTT
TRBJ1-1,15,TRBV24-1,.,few,CATSDLNREGPEAFF,TGTGCCACCAGTGATTTGAACAGGGAGGGCCCTGAAGCTTTCTTT
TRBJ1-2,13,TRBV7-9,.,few,CASSLREGGGYTF,TGTGCCAGCAGCTTGCGAGAGGGAGGCGGCTACACCTTC
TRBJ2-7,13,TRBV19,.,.,CASSIYPGSEQYF,TGTGCCAGTAGTATATATCCGGGAAGCGAGCAGTACTTC
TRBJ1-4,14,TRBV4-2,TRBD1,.,CASSAGQGFEKLFF,TGTGCCAGCAGCGCGGGACAGGGGTTTGAAAAACTGTTTTTT
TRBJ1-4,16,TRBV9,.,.,CASSVGPGVGRKKLFF,TGTGCCAGCAGCGTAGGTCCTGGCGTCGGGAGAAAAAAACTGTTTTTT
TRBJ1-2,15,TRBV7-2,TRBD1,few,CASSLGDSSTYGYTF,TGTGCCAGCAGCTTGGGGGACAGCAGCACCTATGGCTACACCTTC
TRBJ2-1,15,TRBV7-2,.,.,CASNFRRGGPNEQFF,TGTGCCAGCAACTTCAGGAGGGGGGGGCCCAATGAGCAGTTCTTC
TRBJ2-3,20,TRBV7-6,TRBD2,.,CASSQTPGLAGEISTDTQYF,TGTGCCAGCAGCCAAACCCCAGGACTAGCGGGGGAGATTAGCACAGATACGCAGTATTTT
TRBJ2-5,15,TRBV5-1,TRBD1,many,CASSWEQGARETQYF,TGCGCCAGCAGCTGGGAACAGGGGGCTCGAGAGACCCAGTACTTC
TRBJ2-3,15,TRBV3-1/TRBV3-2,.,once,CASSLAWTETDTQYF,TGTGCCAGCAGCCTTGCCTGGACAGAAACAGATACGCAGTATTTT
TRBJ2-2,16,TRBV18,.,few,CASSPFSGVDTGELFF,TGTGCCAGCTCACCATTCTCAGGGGTCGACACCGGGGAGCTGTTTTTT
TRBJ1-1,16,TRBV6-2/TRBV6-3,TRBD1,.,CASSYSRGLGNTEAFF,TGTGCCAGCAGTTACTCAAGGGGGCTGGGGAACACTGAAGCTTTCTTT
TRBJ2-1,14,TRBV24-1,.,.,CATSDFAANNEQFF,TGTGCCACCAGTGATTTTGCGGCCAACAATGAGCAGTTCTTC
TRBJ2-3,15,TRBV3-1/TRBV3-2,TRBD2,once,CASRSSGGASDTQYF,TGTGCCAGCAGAAGTAGCGGGGGGGCCTCGGATACGCAGTATTTT
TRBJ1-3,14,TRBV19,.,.,CASSIASSGNTIYF,TGTGCCAGTAGTATAGCCAGCTCTGGAAACACCATATATTTT
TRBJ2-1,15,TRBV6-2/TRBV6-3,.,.,CASSYSGQSYNEQFF,TGTGCCAGCAGTTACAGCGGACAGAGCTACAATGAGCAGTTCTTC
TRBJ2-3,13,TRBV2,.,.,CASHRGERDTQYF,TGTGCCAGCCATCGCGGGGAGCGAGATACGCAGTATTTT
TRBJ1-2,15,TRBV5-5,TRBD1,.,CASSRPGQGLWGYTF,TGTGCCAGCAGCCGCCCGGGACAGGGGTTGTGGGGCTACACCTTC
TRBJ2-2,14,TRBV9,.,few,CASSVGQYTGELFF,TGTGCCAGCAGCGTAGGGCAATACACCGGGGAGCTGTTTTTT
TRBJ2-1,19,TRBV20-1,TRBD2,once,CSASSFLAGGTSSYNEQFF,TGCAGTGCTAGTTCCTTCTTAGCGGGGGGAACGAGCTCCTACAATGAGCAGTTCTTC
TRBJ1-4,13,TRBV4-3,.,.,CASSGPKNEKLFF,TGCGCCAGCAGCGGCCCCAAAAATGAAAAACTGTTTTTT
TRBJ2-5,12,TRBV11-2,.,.,CASSLALETQYF,TGTGCCAGCAGTTTGGCATTAGAGACCCAGTACTTC
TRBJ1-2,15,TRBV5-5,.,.,CASSLVLRENYGYTF,TGTGCCAGCAGCTTGGTTCTCAGGGAAAACTATGGCTACACCTTC
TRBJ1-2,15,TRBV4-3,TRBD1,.,CASSQGGQALYGYTF,TGCGCCAGCAGCCAAGGGGGACAGGCCCTCTATGGCTACACCTTC
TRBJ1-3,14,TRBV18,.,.,CASSPDSPGNTIYF,TGTGCCAGCTCACCAGACAGTCCTGGAAACACCATATATTTT
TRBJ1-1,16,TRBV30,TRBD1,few,CAWSLRTGGWGTEAFF,TGTGCCTGGAGTCTCCGAACAGGGGGCTGGGGCACTGAAGCTTTCTTT
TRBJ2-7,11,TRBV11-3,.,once,CATSGSYEQYF,TGTGCCACGTCAGGCTCCTACGAGCAGTACTTC
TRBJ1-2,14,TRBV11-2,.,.,CASSLVGAGYGYTF,TGTGCCAGCAGCTTAGTAGGGGCCGGCTATGGCTACACCTTC
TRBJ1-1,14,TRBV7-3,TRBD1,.,CASSWTGGRTEAFF,TGTGCCAGCAGCTGGACAGGGGGCCGCACTGAAGCTTTCTTT
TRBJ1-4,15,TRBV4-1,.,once,CASSLTGGRQEKLFF,TGCGCCAGCAGCCTAACGGGGGGGCGTCAGGAAAAACTGTTTTTT
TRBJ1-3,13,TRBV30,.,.,CAWSLLSGNTIYF,TGTGCCTGGAGTCTCCTCTCTGGAAACACCATATATTTT
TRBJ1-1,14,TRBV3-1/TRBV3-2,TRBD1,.,CASSHVEGAGGAFF,TGTGCCAGCAGCCATGTGGAGGGGGCGGGTGGGGCTTTCTTT
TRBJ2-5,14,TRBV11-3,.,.,CASSLSRAVETQYF,TGTGCCAGCAGCTTAAGCAGGGCGGTCGAGACCCAGTACTTC
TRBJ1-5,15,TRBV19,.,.,CASSIGTSPGQPQHF,TGTGCCAGTAGTATTGGTACGTCCCCCGGTCAGCCCCAGCATTTT
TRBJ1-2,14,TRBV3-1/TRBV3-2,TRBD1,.,CASSQGQGSYGYTF,TGTGCCAGCAGCCAGGGACAGGGTAGCTATGGCTACACCTTC
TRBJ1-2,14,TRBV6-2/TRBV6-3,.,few,CASSYGARVYGYTF,TGTGCCAGCAGTTACGGCGCCAGGGTATATGGCTACACCTTC
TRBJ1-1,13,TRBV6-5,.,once,CASSYSRETEAFF,TGTGCCAGCAGTTACTCGAGGGAGACTGAAGCTTTCTTT
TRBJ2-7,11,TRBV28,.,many,CASSPEYEQYF,TGTGCCAGCAGTCCCGAGTACGAGCAGTACTTC
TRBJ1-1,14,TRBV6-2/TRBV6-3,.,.,CASSYGRTNTEAFF,TGTGCCAGCAGTTACGGGCGGACTAACACTGAAGCTTTCTTT
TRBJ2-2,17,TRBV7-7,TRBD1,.,CASSLEVGQGNTGELFF,TGTGCCAGCAGCTTAGAGGTGGGACAGGGGAACACCGGGGAGCTGTTTTTT
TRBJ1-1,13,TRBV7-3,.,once,CASSLLQGTEAFF,TGTGCCAGCAGCTTATTACAGGGCACTGAAGCTTTCTTT
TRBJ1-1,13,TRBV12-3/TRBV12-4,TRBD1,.,CASAGQGYTEAFF,TGTGCCAGCGCGGGACAGGGATACACTGAAGCTTTCTTT
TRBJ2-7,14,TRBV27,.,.,CASSPAPGINEQYF,TGTGCCAGCAGTCCGGCCCCGGGGATTAACGAGCAGTACTTC
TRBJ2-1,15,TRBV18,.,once,CASSPPNIRRDEQFF,TGTGCCAGCTCACCACCCAATATTCGGAGGGATGAGCAGTTCTTC
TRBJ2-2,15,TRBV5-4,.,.,CASSLEQGGGGELFF,TGTGCCAGCAGCTTGGAACAGGGTGGTGGCGGGGAGCTGTTTTTT
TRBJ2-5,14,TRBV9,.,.,CASSVGGVAETQYF,TGTGCCAGCAGCGTAGGGGGGGTAGCGGAGACCCAGTACTTC
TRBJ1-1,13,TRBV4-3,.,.,CASSQERGQRAFF,TGCGCCAGCAGCCAAGAACGAGGCCAAAGAGCTTTCTTT
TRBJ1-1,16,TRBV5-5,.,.,CASYPSGGQTNTEAFF,TGTGCCAGCTACCCCTCGGGGGGGCAGACGAACACTGAAGCTTTCTTT
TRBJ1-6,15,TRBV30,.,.,CAWITGGGGGSPLHF,TGTGCCTGGATCACCGGGGGCGGGGGAGGATCACCCCTCCACTTT
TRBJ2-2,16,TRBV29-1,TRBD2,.,CSDPSGGSGGNGELFF,TGCAGCGATCCTAGCGGGGGCTCCGGAGGGAACGGGGAGCTGTTTTTT
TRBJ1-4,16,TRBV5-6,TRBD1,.,CASSYRGRVANEKLFF,TGTGCCAGCAGCTACAGGGGGCGAGTAGCTAATGAAAAACTGTTTTTT
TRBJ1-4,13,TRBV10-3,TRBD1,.,CAIGQGKGEKLFF,TGTGCCATCGGACAGGGAAAGGGTGAAAAACTGTTTTTT
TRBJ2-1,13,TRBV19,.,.,CASRPQRGNEQFF,TGTGCCAGCCGGCCCCAACGAGGGAATGAGCAGTTCTTC
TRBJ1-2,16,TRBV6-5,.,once,CASSYTQAQANYGYTF,TGTGCCAGCAGTTACACCCAGGCCCAAGCTAACTATGGCTACACCTTC